This TCR beta chain was identified during a study of blood T cell repertoires in COVID-19. Study background: The United States, Italy and Spain were the sources of the acute and convalescent COVID-19 samples. T cells, B-cell-depleted T cells, or PBMCs provided the cDNA or gDNA that served as material.

The table lists this clone with a count of one. The CDR3 runs to 13 residues. Trimming removed 3 bases from V and 1 base from J, with 4 bases in between. Germline V gives CDR1 MDHEN, CDR2 SYDVKM. Original processing notes: From reference gene primer amplification, estimates of nucleated cell counts were derived. Only in-frame clones appear in the TCRdb table, and some are missing; sequencing was by immunoSEQ multiplex PCR. That table furnishes V, J and clone size, whereas the DNA furnished D and trimming. The sample includes roughly 41,000 clones, around nine tenths of them seen just once. This clonotype originated in a human donor in a cohort sampled during active COVID-19. The sample taken for sequencing was peripheral blood. The chain combines TRBV28 with TRBJ1-5; D is unclear. CDR3 residues: CASSFSSNQPQHF. The CDR3 nucleotides are TGTGCCAGCAGTTTCTCGAGCAATCAGCCCCAGCATTTT.